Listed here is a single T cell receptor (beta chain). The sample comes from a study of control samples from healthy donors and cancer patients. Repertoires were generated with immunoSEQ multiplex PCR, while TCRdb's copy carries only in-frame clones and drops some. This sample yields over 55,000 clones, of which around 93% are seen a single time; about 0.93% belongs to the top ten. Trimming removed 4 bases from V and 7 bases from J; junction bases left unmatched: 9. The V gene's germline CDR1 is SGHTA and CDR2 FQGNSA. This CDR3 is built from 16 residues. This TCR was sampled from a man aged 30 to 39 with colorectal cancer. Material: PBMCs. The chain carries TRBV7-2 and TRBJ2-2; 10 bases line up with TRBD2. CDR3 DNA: TGTGCCAGCAGCTCCAACAGCGGGGGGGCAGGCGGGGAGCTGTTTTTT. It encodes CASSSNSGGAGGELFF.